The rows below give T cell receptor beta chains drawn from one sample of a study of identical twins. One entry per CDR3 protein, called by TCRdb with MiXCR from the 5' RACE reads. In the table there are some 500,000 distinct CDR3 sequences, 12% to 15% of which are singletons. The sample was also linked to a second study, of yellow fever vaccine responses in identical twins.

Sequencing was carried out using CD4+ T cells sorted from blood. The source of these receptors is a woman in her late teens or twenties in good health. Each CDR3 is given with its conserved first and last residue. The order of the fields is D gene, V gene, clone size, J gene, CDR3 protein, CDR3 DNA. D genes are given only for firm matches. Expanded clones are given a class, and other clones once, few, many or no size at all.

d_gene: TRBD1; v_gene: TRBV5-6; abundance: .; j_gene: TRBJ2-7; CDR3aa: CASSFTRDSPFYEQYF; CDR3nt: TGTGCCAGCAGCTTCACCCGGGACAGCCCATTCTACGAGCAGTACTTC
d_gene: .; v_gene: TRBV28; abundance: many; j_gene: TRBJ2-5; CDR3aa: CASSLRGIQETQYF; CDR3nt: TGTGCCAGCAGTTTACGGGGGATCCAAGAGACCCAGTACTTC
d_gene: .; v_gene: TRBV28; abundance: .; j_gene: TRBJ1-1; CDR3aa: CASRLGLRISEAFF; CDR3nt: TGTGCCAGCAGGTTGGGACTACGAATCTCTGAAGCTTTCTTT
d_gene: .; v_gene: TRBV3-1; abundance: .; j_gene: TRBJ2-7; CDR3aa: CASSPLGDSYEQYF; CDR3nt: TGTGCCAGCAGCCCCCTGGGAGATTCCTACGAGCAGTACTTC
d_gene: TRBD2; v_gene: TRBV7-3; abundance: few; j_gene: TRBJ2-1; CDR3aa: CASSIAGSYNEQFF; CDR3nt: TGTGCCAGCAGCATAGCGGGCTCCTACAATGAGCAGTTCTTC
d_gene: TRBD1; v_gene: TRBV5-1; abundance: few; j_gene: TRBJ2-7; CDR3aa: CASSLRSGTGFYEQYF; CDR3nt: TGCGCCAGCAGCTTAAGATCCGGGACAGGGTTTTACGAGCAGTACTTC
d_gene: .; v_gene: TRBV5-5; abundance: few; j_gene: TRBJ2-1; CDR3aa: CASSLVEQFF; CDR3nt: TGTGCCAGCAGCTTGGTGGAGCAGTTCTTC
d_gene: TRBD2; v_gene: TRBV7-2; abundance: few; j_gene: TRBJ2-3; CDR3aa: CASSSGLSIPSTDTQYF; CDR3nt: TGTGCCAGCAGCTCGGGACTATCAATTCCTAGCACAGATACGCAGTATTTT
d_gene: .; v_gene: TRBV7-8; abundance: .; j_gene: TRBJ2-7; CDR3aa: CASSPSRREQYF; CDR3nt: TGTGCCAGCAGCCCTAGCAGGCGCGAGCAGTACTTC
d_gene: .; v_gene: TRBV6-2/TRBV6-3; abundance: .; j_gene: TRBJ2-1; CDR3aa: CASSSVREQFF; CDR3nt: TGTGCCAGCAGCAGCGTCCGTGAGCAGTTCTTC
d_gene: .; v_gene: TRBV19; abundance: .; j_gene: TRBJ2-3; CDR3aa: CAMSPGVATSTDTQYF; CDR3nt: TGTGCCATGAGCCCCGGGGTGGCTACTAGCACAGATACGCAGTATTTT
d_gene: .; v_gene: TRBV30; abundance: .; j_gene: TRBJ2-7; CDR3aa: CAWRGPAYEQYF; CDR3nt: TGTGCCTGGAGGGGGCCGGCCTACGAGCAGTACTTC
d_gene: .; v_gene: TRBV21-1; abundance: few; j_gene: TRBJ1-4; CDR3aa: CASSKGFGPRNLNEKLFF; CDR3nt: TGTGCCAGCAGCAAAGGCTTCGGGCCCCGCAACCTAAATGAAAAACTGTTTTTT
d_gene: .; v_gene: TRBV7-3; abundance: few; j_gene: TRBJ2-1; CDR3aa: CASSLNSQEQFF; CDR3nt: TGTGCCAGCAGCTTAAATTCCCAGGAGCAGTTCTTC
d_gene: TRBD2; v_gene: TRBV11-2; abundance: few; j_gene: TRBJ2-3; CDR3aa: CASSSRGGASGSTDTQYF; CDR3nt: TGTGCCAGCAGCTCCCGGGGCGGGGCTAGCGGGAGCACAGATACGCAGTATTTT
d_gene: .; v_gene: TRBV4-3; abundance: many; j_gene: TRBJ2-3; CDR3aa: CASSRVWGESTDTQYF; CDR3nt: TGCGCCAGCAGCCGCGTCTGGGGGGAGTCGACAGATACGCAGTATTTT
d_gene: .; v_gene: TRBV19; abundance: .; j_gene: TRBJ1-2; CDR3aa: CASRSDKNYGYTF; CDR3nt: TGTGCCAGTAGATCGGACAAGAACTATGGCTACACCTTC
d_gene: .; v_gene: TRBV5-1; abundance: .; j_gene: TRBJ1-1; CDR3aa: CASSLVAGSTEAFF; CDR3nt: TGCGCCAGCAGCTTGGTTGCAGGTAGCACTGAAGCTTTCTTT
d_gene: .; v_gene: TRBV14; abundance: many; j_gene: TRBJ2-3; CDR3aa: CASSQEFSGHTDTQYF; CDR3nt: TGTGCCAGCAGCCAAGAGTTTAGCGGTCACACAGATACGCAGTATTTT
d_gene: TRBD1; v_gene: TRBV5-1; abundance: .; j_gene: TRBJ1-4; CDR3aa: CASSRDSQATNEKLFF; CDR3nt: TGCGCCAGCAGCCGGGACAGCCAGGCAACTAATGAAAAACTGTTTTTT
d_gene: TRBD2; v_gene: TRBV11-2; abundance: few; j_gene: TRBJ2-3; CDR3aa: CASSLGDSGGRHLTDTQYF; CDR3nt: TGTGCCAGCAGCCTCGGAGATAGCGGGGGCCGGCACTTAACAGATACGCAGTATTTT
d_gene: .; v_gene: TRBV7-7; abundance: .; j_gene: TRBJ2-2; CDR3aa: CASSLASGSTGELFF; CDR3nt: TGTGCTAGCAGCTTAGCCTCAGGGAGCACCGGGGAGCTGTTTTTT
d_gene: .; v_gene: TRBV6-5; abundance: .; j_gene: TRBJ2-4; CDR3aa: CASSYSRGDGKNIQYF; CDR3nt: TGTGCCAGCAGTTACTCGCGAGGGGATGGCAAAAACATTCAGTACTTC
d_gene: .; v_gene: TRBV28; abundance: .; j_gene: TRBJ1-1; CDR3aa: CASSRSRPMNTEAFF; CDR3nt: TGTGCCAGCAGTCGTAGTCGCCCTATGAACACTGAAGCTTTCTTT
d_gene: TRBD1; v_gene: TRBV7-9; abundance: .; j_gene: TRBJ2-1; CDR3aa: CASSLGRGDRGASEQFF; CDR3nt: TGTGCCAGCAGCTTAGGAAGGGGGGACAGGGGAGCGAGTGAGCAGTTCTTC
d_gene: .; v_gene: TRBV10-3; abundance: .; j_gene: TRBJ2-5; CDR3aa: CAISEGQQETQYF; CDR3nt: TGTGCCATCAGTGAGGGACAGCAAGAGACCCAGTACTTC
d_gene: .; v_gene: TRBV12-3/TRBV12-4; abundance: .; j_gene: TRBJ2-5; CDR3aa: CASSFDVKTQYF; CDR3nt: TGTGCCAGCAGTTTTGATGTGAAGACCCAGTACTTC
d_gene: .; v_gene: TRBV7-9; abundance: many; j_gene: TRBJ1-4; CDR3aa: CASSLGAGRNEKLFF; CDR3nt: TGTGCCAGCAGCTTAGGGGCGGGACGCAATGAAAAACTGTTTTTT
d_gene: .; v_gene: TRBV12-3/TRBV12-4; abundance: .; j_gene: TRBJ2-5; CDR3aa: CASSFAQKETQYF; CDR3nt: TGTGCCAGCAGTTTTGCCCAGAAAGAGACCCAGTACTTC
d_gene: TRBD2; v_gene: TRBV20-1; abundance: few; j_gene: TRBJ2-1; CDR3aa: CSARALAGSYNEQFF; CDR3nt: TGCAGTGCTAGGGCACTAGCGGGTTCTTACAATGAGCAGTTCTTC
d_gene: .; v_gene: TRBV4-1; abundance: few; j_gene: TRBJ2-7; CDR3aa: CASSQEGPTIYEQYF; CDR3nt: TGCGCCAGCAGCCAAGAGGGACCAACAATCTACGAGCAGTACTTC
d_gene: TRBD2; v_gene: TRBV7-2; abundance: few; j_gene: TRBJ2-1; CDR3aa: CASSFRRLAGGHNEQFF; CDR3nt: TGTGCCAGCAGCTTCCGACGACTAGCGGGAGGGCACAATGAGCAGTTCTTC
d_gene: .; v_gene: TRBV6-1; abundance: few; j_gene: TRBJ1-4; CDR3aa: CASSLSGTPGGKLFF; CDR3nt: TGTGCCAGCAGCCTGAGTGGGACCCCTGGGGGAAAACTGTTTTTT
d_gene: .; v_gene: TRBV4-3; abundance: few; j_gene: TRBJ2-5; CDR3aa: CASSHDRKETQYF; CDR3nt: TGCGCCAGCAGCCACGACCGGAAAGAGACCCAGTACTTC
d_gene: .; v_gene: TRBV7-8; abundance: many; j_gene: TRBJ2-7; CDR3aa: CASSGTFPSYEQYF; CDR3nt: TGTGCCAGCAGCGGGACGTTCCCCTCCTACGAGCAGTACTTC
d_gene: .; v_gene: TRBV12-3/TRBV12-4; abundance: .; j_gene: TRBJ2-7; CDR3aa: CASNGEERDEQYF; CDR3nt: TGTGCCAGCAATGGGGAAGAGCGAGACGAGCAGTACTTC
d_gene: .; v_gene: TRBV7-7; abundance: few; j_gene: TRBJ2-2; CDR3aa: CASSPTAGSTGELFF; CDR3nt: TGTGCTAGCAGCCCCACCGCAGGGAGTACCGGGGAGCTGTTTTTT
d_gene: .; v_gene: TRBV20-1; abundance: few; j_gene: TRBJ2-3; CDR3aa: CSATSPSTDTQYF; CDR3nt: TGCAGTGCTACCAGTCCTAGCACAGATACGCAGTATTTT
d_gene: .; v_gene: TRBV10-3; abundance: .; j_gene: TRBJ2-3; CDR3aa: CAISDAGKVGDTQYF; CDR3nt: TGTGCCATCAGTGACGCCGGAAAAGTAGGGGATACGCAGTATTTT
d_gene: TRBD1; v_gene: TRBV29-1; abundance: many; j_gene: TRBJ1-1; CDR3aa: CSVTTGGLPEAFF; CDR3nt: TGCAGCGTAACGACAGGGGGGCTCCCTGAAGCTTTCTTT
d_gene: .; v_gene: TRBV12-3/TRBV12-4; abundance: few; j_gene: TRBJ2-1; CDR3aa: CASKTRDNEQFF; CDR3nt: TGTGCCAGCAAGACTAGAGACAATGAGCAGTTCTTC
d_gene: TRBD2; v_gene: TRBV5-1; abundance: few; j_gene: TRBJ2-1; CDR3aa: CASSPEPPAGLNEQFF; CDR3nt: TGCGCCAGCAGCCCCGAGCCCCCAGCGGGGTTGAATGAGCAGTTCTTC
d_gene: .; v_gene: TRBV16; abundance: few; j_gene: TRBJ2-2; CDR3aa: CASKGTRNTGELFF; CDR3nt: TGTGCCAGCAAAGGGACAAGGAATACCGGGGAGCTGTTTTTT
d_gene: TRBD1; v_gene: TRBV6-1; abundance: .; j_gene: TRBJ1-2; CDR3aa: CASRRGQGALGYTF; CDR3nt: TGTGCCAGCAGAAGAGGACAGGGGGCGTTGGGCTACACCTTC
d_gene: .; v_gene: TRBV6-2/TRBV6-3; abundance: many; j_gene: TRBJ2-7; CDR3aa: CASKGYEQYF; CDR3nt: TGTGCCAGCAAGGGGTACGAGCAGTACTTC
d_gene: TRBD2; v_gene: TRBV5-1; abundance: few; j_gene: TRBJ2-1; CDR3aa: CASSSLSGRPYNEQFF; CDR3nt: TGCGCCAGCAGCTCGTTAAGCGGGAGACCCTACAATGAGCAGTTCTTC
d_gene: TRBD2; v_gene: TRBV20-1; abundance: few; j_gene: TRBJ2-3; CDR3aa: CSAAPGLAGVTDTQYF; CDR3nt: TGCAGTGCTGCCCCGGGACTAGCGGGAGTCACAGATACGCAGTATTTT
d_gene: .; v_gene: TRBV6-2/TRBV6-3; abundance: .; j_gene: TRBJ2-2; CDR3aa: CASNGGARSGELFF; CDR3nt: TGTGCCAGCAATGGGGGCGCGAGGTCCGGGGAGCTGTTTTTT
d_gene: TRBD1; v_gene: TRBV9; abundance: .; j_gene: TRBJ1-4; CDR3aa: CASSASDRGPIGSNEKLFF; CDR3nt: TGTGCCAGCAGCGCCTCTGACAGGGGTCCAATTGGGTCTAATGAAAAACTGTTTTTT
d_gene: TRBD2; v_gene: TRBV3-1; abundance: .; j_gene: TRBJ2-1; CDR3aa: CASSQGLAGGRNEQFF; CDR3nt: TGTGCCAGCAGCCAAGGACTAGCGGGAGGGCGGAATGAGCAGTTCTTC
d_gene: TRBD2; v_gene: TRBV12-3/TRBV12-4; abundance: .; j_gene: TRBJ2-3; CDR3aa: CASRLGLAGVGTDTQYF; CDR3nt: TGTGCCAGCAGATTAGGACTAGCGGGAGTAGGCACAGATACGCAGTATTTT
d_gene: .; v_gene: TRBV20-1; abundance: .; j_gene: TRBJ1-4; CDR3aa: CSARDSRGAEKLFF; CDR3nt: TGCAGTGCTAGAGATTCCAGGGGAGCCGAAAAACTGTTTTTT